The clone carrying this T cell receptor (beta chain) came up once. CDR1 is LGHDT, CDR2 YNNKEL, per germline (reference sequence). V was pared by 1 base and J by 6 bases, with 10 bases between. The CDR3 runs 13 residues. This entry is derived from a study of blood T cell repertoires in COVID-19. Sequencing was performed with immunoSEQ multiplex PCR; in TCRdb, only in-frame clones are kept and a portion is missing. This table holds about 94,000 clones, over 70% found once. The clonotype was recovered from a human donor in a cohort sampled during active COVID-19. The chain links TRBV3-1 (or the pseudogene TRBV3-2) to TRBJ2-7; no clear D. The material sequenced was peripheral blood. The CDR3 coding sequence is TGTGCCAGCAGCCAAGTCCCGAGGAGCGAGCAGTACTTC. This gives the protein CASSQVPRSEQYF.